Listed below are T cell receptor beta chains from one sample, sequenced in a study of cytomegalovirus exposure and HLA in healthy donors. The data were produced by immunoSEQ multiplex PCR, yet TCRdb's version contains in-frame clones alone and is incomplete. The table has more than 200,000 clones, roughly 82% seen once. The material sequenced was PBMCs. The receptor set was obtained from a man aged 35-49 years in good health and CMV-seropositive. CDR3s include the opening cysteine and the closing phenylalanine or tryptophan. The order of the fields is CDR3 DNA, CDR3 protein, J gene, V gene, clone size, D gene. The D gene is left open where the match is weak. Not all rows give a size; the values are once, few, many and, for expanded clones, a class.

cdr3_nt: TGTGCCAGCAAAACTAGAAGGCAAAACAATGAGCAGTTCTTC
cdr3_aa: CASKTRRQNNEQFF
j_call: TRBJ2-1
v_call: TRBV27
clone_size: .
d_call: .

cdr3_nt: TGTGCCAGCAGTTCCTCGAGGGTTATATCGGAGACCCAGTACTTC
cdr3_aa: CASSSSRVISETQYF
j_call: TRBJ2-5
v_call: TRBV6-5
clone_size: .
d_call: .

cdr3_nt: TGTGCCAGCAGCCCGGCCTACGAGCAGTACTTC
cdr3_aa: CASSPAYEQYF
j_call: TRBJ2-7
v_call: TRBV6-6
clone_size: once
d_call: .

cdr3_nt: TGTGCCAGCACCCTAGCGGCAAGCTCCTACAATGAGCAGTTCTTC
cdr3_aa: CASTLAASSYNEQFF
j_call: TRBJ2-1
v_call: TRBV6-5
clone_size: once
d_call: TRBD2

cdr3_nt: TGTGCCAGTAGTTTCAGCGGGATGCCCTACAATGAGCAGTTCTTC
cdr3_aa: CASSFSGMPYNEQFF
j_call: TRBJ2-1
v_call: TRBV19
clone_size: .
d_call: TRBD2

cdr3_nt: TGTGCCAGCAGCTTAAACGGGGATAGCAATCAGCCCCAGCATTTT
cdr3_aa: CASSLNGDSNQPQHF
j_call: TRBJ1-5
v_call: TRBV7-9
clone_size: .
d_call: .

cdr3_nt: TGTGCCAGCAGCGGGGGAGGTTGGGGAGAGACCCAGTACTTC
cdr3_aa: CASSGGGWGETQYF
j_call: TRBJ2-5
v_call: TRBV5-6
clone_size: once
d_call: .

cdr3_nt: TGTGCCAGAAGCTCGCCGGACAGGGACTATGGCTACACCTTC
cdr3_aa: CARSSPDRDYGYTF
j_call: TRBJ1-2
v_call: TRBV5-3
clone_size: few
d_call: TRBD1

cdr3_nt: TGTGCCAGCAGCAGGGGTATTGGATTTTCAGCTTTCTTT
cdr3_aa: CASSRGIGFSAFF
j_call: TRBJ1-1
v_call: TRBV27
clone_size: .
d_call: .

cdr3_nt: TGTGCCAGCAGTTCCCTGGCCAGAGGGGGAACGAACACCATATATTTT
cdr3_aa: CASSSLARGGTNTIYF
j_call: TRBJ1-3
v_call: TRBV2
clone_size: .
d_call: .